This TCR beta chain was documented in a study of blood T cells in healthy people across ages. The wider study: Through template switching, about one barcoded beta molecule was captured per two T cells, as measured in model experiments. Study-wide findings and caveats: Since the PBMCs were unsorted, naive and antigen-experienced cells could not be conclusively compared. Older individuals had lower TCR beta diversity per million T cells (the decline was roughly linear). Long-lived donors had more naive CD4+ cells and higher diversity than aged donors.

Then a second PCR, running about 6 to 11 cycles, was carried out with a sample-barcoded 5' primer and a J-beta primer mix. TCRdb reprocessed the 5' RACE reads via MiXCR and lists one record per CDR3 protein. The sample includes some 1,800,000 distinct CDR3 sequences, about two fifths of them seen just once. In the case of this clonotype: Its cognate antigen is unknown.

The CDR3 is made up of 15 amino acids. CDR1 SGHNT and CDR2 YENEEA come from the germline V gene. The clonotype comes from a human donor in good health. The J gene is TRBJ2-4, the V gene TRBV11-3, with a weak D call TRBD2 (5 bases). The DNA end is more similar to TRBJ2-5, so the J call may be wrong. Input material: blood. CDR3 sequence reads: CASSLFSAGQETQYF. The DNA for the CDR3 is TGTGCCAGCAGCTTATTTTCTGCGGGCCAAGAGACCCAGTACTTC.